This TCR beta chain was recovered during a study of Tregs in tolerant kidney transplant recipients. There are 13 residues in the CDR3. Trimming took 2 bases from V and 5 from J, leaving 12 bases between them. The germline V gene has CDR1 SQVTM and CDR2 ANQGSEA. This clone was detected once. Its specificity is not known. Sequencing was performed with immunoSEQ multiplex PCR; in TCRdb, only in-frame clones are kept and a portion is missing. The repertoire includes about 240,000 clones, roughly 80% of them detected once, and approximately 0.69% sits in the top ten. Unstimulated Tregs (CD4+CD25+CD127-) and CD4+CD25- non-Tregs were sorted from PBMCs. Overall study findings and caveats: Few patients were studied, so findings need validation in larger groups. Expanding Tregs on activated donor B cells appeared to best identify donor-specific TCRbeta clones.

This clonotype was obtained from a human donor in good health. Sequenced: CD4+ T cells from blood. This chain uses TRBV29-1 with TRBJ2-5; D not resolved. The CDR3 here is CSVEWVLSETQYF. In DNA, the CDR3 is TGCAGCGTTGAATGGGTCTTGAGTGAGACCCAGTACTTC.